This TCR beta chain originates from a study of cytomegalovirus exposure and HLA in healthy donors. It was with 60 Vbeta and 13 Jbeta primers that the PCR ran. Assay used: immunoSEQ multiplex PCR; TCRdb lists only in-frame clones, some missing. The table lists 180,000 or so clones, over 80% of them singletons. V was trimmed by 4 bases and J by 1 base, leaving 10 bases between them. The CDR3 runs to 13 residues. Germline CDR1 reads GTSNPN; CDR2 reads SVGIG (reference sequence). This clone was seen a few times. Sequencing was carried out using PBMCs. This sequence originates from a girl aged 5-17 years in good health and CMV-seropositive. This chain links TRBV30 with TRBJ2-5; D might be TRBD1 (5 bases). The CDR3 DNA follows: TGTGCCTGGAAAGGGGAACCCCAAGAGACCCAGTACTTC. Residues: CAWKGEPQETQYF.